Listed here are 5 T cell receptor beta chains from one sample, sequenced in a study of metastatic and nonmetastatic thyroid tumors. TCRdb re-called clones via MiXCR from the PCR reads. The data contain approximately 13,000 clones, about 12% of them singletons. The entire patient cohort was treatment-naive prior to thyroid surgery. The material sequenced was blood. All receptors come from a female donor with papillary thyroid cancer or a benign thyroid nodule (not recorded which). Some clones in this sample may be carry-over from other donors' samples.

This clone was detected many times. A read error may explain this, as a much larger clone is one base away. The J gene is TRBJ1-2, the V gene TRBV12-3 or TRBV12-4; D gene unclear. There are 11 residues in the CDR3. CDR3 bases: TGTGCCAGCAGTTTAGGCTATGGCTACATCTTC. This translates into CASSLGYGYIF.

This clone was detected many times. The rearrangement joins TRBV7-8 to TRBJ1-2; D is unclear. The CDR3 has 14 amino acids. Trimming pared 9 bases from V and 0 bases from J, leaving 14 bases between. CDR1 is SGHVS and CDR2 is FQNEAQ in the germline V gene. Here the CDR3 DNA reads TGTGCCAGAGACCCGCTACCAGCTAACTATGGCTACACCTTC. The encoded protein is CARDPLPANYGYTF.

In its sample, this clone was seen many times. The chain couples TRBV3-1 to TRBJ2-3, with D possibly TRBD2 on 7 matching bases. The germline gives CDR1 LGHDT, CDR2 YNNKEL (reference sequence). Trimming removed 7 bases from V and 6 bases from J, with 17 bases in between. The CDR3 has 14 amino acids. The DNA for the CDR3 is TGTGCCAGCACGATGGGGGGGGGCCCCGATACGCAGTATTTT. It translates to CASTMGGGPDTQYF.

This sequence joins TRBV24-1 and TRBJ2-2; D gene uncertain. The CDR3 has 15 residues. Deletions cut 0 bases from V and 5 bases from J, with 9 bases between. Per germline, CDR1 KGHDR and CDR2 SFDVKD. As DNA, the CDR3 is TGTGCCACCAGTGATTTGGCTTCGGAAACCGGGGAGCTGTTTTTT. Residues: CATSDLASETGELFF.

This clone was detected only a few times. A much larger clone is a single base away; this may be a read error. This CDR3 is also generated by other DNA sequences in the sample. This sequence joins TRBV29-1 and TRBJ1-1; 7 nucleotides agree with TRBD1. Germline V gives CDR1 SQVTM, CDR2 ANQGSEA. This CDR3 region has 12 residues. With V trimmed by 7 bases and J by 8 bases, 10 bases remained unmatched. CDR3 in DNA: TGCAGCGCCACAGGGGTGGCCACGGAAGCTTTCTTT. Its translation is CSATGVATEAFF.